This TCR beta chain was found in a study of T-cell memory formation after mild COVID-19. Study context: Largely donor-specific sequence clusters came from two donors.

Via MiXCR, TCRdb re-called the 5' RACE reads, giving one row per CDR3 protein. The table lists 450,000 to 650,000 distinct CDR3 sequences, approximately 20% of them singletons. CDR1 is SEHNR and CDR2 is FQNEAQ in the germline V gene (reference sequence). V was shortened by 0 bases and J by 9 bases, with 9 bases between the two germline ends. The CDR3 spans 14 residues. Study-wide results and caveats: Memory cells collected pre-infection included some clones that later responded, suggesting cross-reactive memory joined.

This clonotype has a handful of counts. Its target is not known. The source of this sequence is an adult woman who had mild COVID-19 (a few samples of this study predate the infection). Cell type and time point are not known. This chain joins TRBV7-9 and TRBJ1-6; a weak D match, TRBD1 (5 bases). Sequenced sample: PBMCs or a T cell subset sorted from them (not recorded which). As DNA, the CDR3 is TGTGCCAGCAGCTTAGCTTCTGGGGGTTCACCCCTCCACTTT. Translated: CASSLASGGSPLHF.